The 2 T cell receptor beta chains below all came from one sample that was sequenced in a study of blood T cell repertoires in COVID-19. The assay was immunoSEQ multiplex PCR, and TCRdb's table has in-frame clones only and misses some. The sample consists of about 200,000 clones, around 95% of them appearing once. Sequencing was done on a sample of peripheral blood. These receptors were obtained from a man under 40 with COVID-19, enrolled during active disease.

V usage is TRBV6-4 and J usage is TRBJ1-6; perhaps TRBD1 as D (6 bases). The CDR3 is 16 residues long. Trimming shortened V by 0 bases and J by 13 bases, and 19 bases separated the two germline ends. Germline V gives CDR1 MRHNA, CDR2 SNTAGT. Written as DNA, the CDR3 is TGTGCCAGCAGTGACTCATCGGGGGGCGCATGGTCCCCCCTCCACTTT. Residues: CASSDSSGGAWSPLHF.

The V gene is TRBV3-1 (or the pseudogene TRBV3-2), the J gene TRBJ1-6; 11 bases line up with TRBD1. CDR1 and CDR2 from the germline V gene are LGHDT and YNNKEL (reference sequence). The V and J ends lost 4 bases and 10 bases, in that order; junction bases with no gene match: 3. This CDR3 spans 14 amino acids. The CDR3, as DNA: TGTGCCAGCAGCCGCCGGGACAGGGGGTCACCCCTCCACTTT. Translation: CASSRRDRGSPLHF.